These 18 T cell receptor beta chains were all obtained from the same sample, sequenced in a study of T cell responses to AZD1222 COVID-19 vaccine. The data were produced by immunoSEQ multiplex PCR, yet TCRdb's version contains in-frame clones alone and is incomplete. The table has approximately 220,000 clones, about 92% seen once. The source was peripheral blood, collected on day 0 of MenACWY control vaccination. The receptor set was obtained from an adult in good health.

V and J are TRBV4-3 and TRBJ1-1; a possible D gene is TRBD1 (5 bases). In germline, CDR1 is LGHNA, CDR2 YSLEER. V was cut by 3 bases and J by 6 bases, with 11 bases left in between. This CDR3 spans 13 amino acids. The CDR3, as DNA: TGCGCCAGCAGCCATCAGAGAGGGGCTGAAGCTTTCTTT. Residues: CASSHQRGAEAFF.

The rearrangement uses TRBV24-1 and TRBJ2-2; D is undetermined. CDR3 length: 13 amino acids. Trimming took 4 bases from V and 3 from J, leaving 5 bases between them. In germline, CDR1 is KGHDR, CDR2 SFDVKD. CDR3 amino acids: CATSEFYTGELFF. CDR3 bases: TGTGCCACCAGTGAGTTTTACACCGGGGAGCTGTTTTTT.

The genes are TRBV23-1 and TRBJ1-2; D uncertain. TRBV23-1 is assigned to the ORF class and has an uncertain function. This CDR3 has 14 residues. Trimming stripped 2 bases from V and 4 bases from J, with 11 bases between. The CDR3, as DNA: TGCGCCAGCAGTCAAGGTACGGGTTTCTATGGCTACACCTTC. Translation gives CASSQGTGFYGYTF.

In regard to this clone: The same CDR3 arises from other DNA sequences in this sample as well. This chain links TRBV18 with TRBJ1-2; D gene ambiguous. Germline CDR1 is KGHSH and CDR2 is LQKENI. Trimming took off 2 bases at V and 0 bases at J, with 4 bases between the two ends. The CDR3 covers 13 residues. The CDR3 here is CASSPGPNYGYTF. CDR3 bases: TGTGCCAGCTCACCAGGCCCTAACTATGGCTACACCTTC.

The chain is built from TRBV6-6 and TRBJ1-2; tentatively, D is TRBD1 (5 bases). The CDR3 is made up of 15 amino acids. Germline loops: CDR1 MNHNY, CDR2 SVGAGI (reference sequence). V was trimmed by 5 bases and J by 2 bases, leaving 15 bases between them. This CDR3 reads CASSKLTATNYGYTF. The CDR3 DNA reads TGTGCCAGCAGTAAACTGACAGCTACGAACTATGGCTACACCTTC.

Here the CDR3 reads CASSISQGTSQPQHF. The CDR3 nucleotides read TGTGCCAGTAGTATTAGCCAGGGGACCTCACAGCCCCAGCATTTT. The V gene is TRBV19, the J gene TRBJ1-5; the D gene is possibly TRBD1 (6 bases). Germline CDR1 reads LNHDA; CDR2 reads SQIVND (reference sequence). V was cut by 3 bases and J by 7 bases, with 16 bases left in between. This CDR3 region has 15 residues.

This sequence joins TRBV5-1 and TRBJ2-4; D tentatively reads TRBD1 or TRBD2 (5 bases each). Per germline, CDR1 SGHRS and CDR2 YFSETQ. The CDR3 sequence is 14 residues long. V was shortened by 4 bases and J by 8 bases, with 16 bases between the two germline ends. The CDR3 nucleotides read TGCGCCAGCAGCCCCGGGACCTTTCGGGACATTCAGTACTTC. Translation gives CASSPGTFRDIQYF.

The V call is TRBV18, the J call TRBJ2-1, with 12 bases identical to TRBD1. Germline lookup yields CDR1 KGHSH and CDR2 LQKENI. This CDR3 is 18 amino acids long. The ends lost 4 bases at V and 2 bases at J; junction bases unmatched: 9. The CDR3 nucleotides are TGTGCCAGCTCACTCAATGCCGGGACAGGGGGCCCCTACAATGAGCAGTTCTTC. Its protein is CASSLNAGTGGPYNEQFF. Complete variable domain (other parts from reference TRBV18 and TRBJ2-1): NAGVMQNPRHLVRRRGQEARLRCSPMKGHSHVYWYRQLPEEGLKFMVYLQKENIIDESGMPKERFSAEFPKEGPSILRIQQVVRGDSAAYFCASSLNAGTGGPYNEQFFGPGTRLTVL.

This clone showed up just once. The rearrangement joins TRBV6-1 to TRBJ1-2; D gene uncertain. The CDR3 has 15 residues. In germline, CDR1 is MNHNS, CDR2 SASEGT. V shed 1 base and J shed 4 bases, with 13 bases lying between them. The DNA for the CDR3 is TGTGCCAGCAGTGAAGGAATCGGGGTCCCCTATGGCTACACCTTC. It is translated as CASSEGIGVPYGYTF.

This clone has a handful of counts. This sequence joins TRBV5-1 and TRBJ1-6; D is unclear. The germline V gene has CDR1 SGHRS and CDR2 YFSETQ. The V end was cut by 4 bases, the J end by 5 bases, with 16 bases between. CDR3 length: 16 amino acids. CDR3 DNA sequence: TGCGCCAGCAGCCAAAGGCCAGCTGAGAATAATTCACCCCTCCACTTT. Amino acid sequence: CASSQRPAENNSPLHF.

The chain links TRBV7-9 to TRBJ1-6; D is perhaps TRBD1 (6 bases). Germline CDR1 SEHNR, CDR2 FQNEAQ (reference sequence). With 5 bases removed from V and 9 bases from J, the gap between germline ends came to 17 bases. The CDR3 loop spans 15 amino acids. CDR3 in amino acids: CASSPPRDIFSPLHF. CDR3 sequence (DNA): TGTGCCAGCAGCCCTCCCCGGGACATATTTTCACCCCTCCACTTT.

J is TRBJ2-5 and V is TRBV19, with D perhaps TRBD1 or TRBD2 (5 bases each). Germline V gene lookup returns CDR1 LNHDA and CDR2 SQIVND (reference sequence). The CDR3 has 17 residues. The V gene lost 6 bases and the J gene lost 0 bases, with 20 bases spanning the gap. The CDR3 loop reads CASSPGGTLGYQETQYF. DNA of the CDR3: TGTGCCAGTAGCCCTGGGGGAACACTTGGGTACCAAGAGACCCAGTACTTC.

V gene TRBV11-3 combines with J gene TRBJ2-6; 11 nucleotides line up with TRBD2. Per the germline V gene, CDR1 is SGHNT and CDR2 is YENEEA. The CDR3 runs 18 residues. Germline trimming cut 1 base from V and 2 bases from J; bases unmatched to any gene: 4. CDR3 nucleotides: TGTGCCAGCAGCTTAGTCATAGCGGGGGGGCCTGGGGCCAACGTCCTGACTTTC. It yields the protein CASSLVIAGGPGANVLTF.

V and J are TRBV7-2 and TRBJ2-1; a possible D gene is TRBD1 (6 bases). V shed 5 bases and J shed 3 bases, with 11 bases lying between them. This CDR3 has 14 amino acids. Germline CDR1 reads SGHTA; CDR2 reads FQGNSA. The CDR3 region has the DNA TGTGCCAGCAGCCCAAGACAGGTCTACAATGAGCAGTTCTTC. Its translation is CASSPRQVYNEQFF.

V and J are TRBV12-3 or TRBV12-4 and TRBJ1-1; D is possibly TRBD1 (5 bases). The CDR3 extends over 13 amino acids. With 7 bases removed from V and 0 bases from J, the gap between germline ends came to 9 bases. The CDR3 coding sequence is TGTGCCAGCATTAGGGGACTGAACACTGAAGCTTTCTTT. Protein product: CASIRGLNTEAFF.

Only one count was recorded for this clone. This specimen includes other DNA sequences encoding the same CDR3. The chain joins TRBV9 to TRBJ2-3; no reliable D call. The V end lost 2 bases, the J end lost 0 bases, and 4 bases lay between the germline ends. CDR3 length equals 13 residues. Germline lookup yields CDR1 SGDLS and CDR2 YYNGEE. The CDR3 sequence: CASSVGSTDTQYF. The CDR3 DNA sequence: TGTGCCAGCAGCGTTGGTAGCACAGATACGCAGTATTTT.

The CDR3 reads CASSPASTASGNTIYF. Here the CDR3 DNA reads TGTGCCAGCTCACCTGCCTCGACAGCGTCTGGAAACACCATATATTTT. The rearrangement uses TRBV18 and TRBJ1-3; possible D gene TRBD1, 5 bases. This CDR3 comprises 16 residues. Trimming removed 3 bases from V and 1 base from J, with 13 bases in between. Germline-derived CDR1 and CDR2 are KGHSH and LQKENI.

The chain has TRBV7-2 and TRBJ2-5, with 11 bases identical to TRBD2. The CDR3 is 15 amino acids. J was trimmed by 4 bases and V by 7 bases; bases with no gene match: 8. Per germline, CDR1 SGHTA and CDR2 FQGNSA. For the CDR3, the DNA is TGTGCCAGCATACTAGCGGGGGCCCAAGGAGAGACCCAGTACTTC. Translation gives CASILAGAQGETQYF. Based on the CDR3 plus reference TRBV7-2 and TRBJ2-5, the full variable domain is GAGVSQSPSNKVTEKGKDVELRCDPISGHTALYWYRQSLGQGLEFLIYFQGNSAPDKSGLPSDRFSAERTGGSVSTLTIQRTQQEDSAVYLCASILAGAQGETQYFGPGTRLLVL.